The 8 T cell receptor beta chains in this list originate from one sample, sequenced in a study of T cells in tuberculosis. Method: immunoSEQ multiplex PCR; TCRdb's copy keeps in-frame clones and lacks some. The repertoire holds around 30,000 clones, with about 82% as singletons. As to time point: new active TB diagnosis, blood taken before or within 7 days of starting treatment. Here the sequenced sample was PBMCs, taken at tuberculosis diagnosis. The source is an adult with tuberculosis.

The chain is built from TRBV9 and TRBJ2-1; TRBD1 might be the D (6 bases). Germline CDR1 reads SGDLS; CDR2 reads YYNGEE. V was shortened by 4 bases and J by 0 bases, with 8 bases between the two germline ends. This CDR3 region has 14 residues. The CDR3 spells CASSKTGSYNEQFF. Written as DNA, the CDR3 is TGTGCCAGCAGCAAGACAGGCTCCTACAATGAGCAGTTCTTC.

The rearrangement joins TRBV28 to TRBJ2-7; tentatively, D is TRBD1 (5 bases). The CDR3 covers 13 residues. The germline V and J ends were trimmed by 6 bases and 2 bases, with 11 bases remaining between them. The germline V gene has CDR1 MDHEN and CDR2 SYDVKM. The chain's CDR3 is CASRWQGTYEQYF. The CDR3 DNA is TGTGCCAGCAGGTGGCAGGGAACCTACGAGCAGTACTTC. Filled out from reference TRBV28 and TRBJ2-7, the complete variable domain reads DVKVTQSSRYLVKRTGEKVFLECVQDMDHENMFWYRQDPGLGLRLIYFSYDVKMKEKGDIPEGYSVSREKKERFSLILESASTNQTSMYLCASRWQGTYEQYFGPGTRLTVT.

The CDR3 bases are TGTGCCAGCAGCTTAATGCCTAGCGGTTACAATGAGCAGTTCTTC. It translates to CASSLMPSGYNEQFF. The chain recombines TRBV7-3 with TRBJ2-1, with TRBD2 identical over 7 bases. Looked up from germline, CDR1 is SGHTA and CDR2 is FQGTGA. V lost 1 base and J lost 4; bases outside the gene matches: 4. CDR3 length equals 15 residues.

V is TRBV2 and J is TRBJ2-5; 12 bases map to TRBD2. Germline V gene lookup returns CDR1 SNHLY and CDR2 FYNNEI. Trimming at V came to 6 bases and at J to 4 bases, leaving 6 bases not matched to a gene. This CDR3 contains 15 residues. CDR3 nucleotides: TGTGCCAGCAGCTCACTAGCGGGGGGAGGAGAGACCCAGTACTTC. Translation: CASSSLAGGGETQYF.

The chain uses TRBV9 and TRBJ2-7; D gene uncertain. This CDR3 is built from 15 residues. From germline, CDR1 is SGDLS and CDR2 YYNGEE. V was clipped by 0 bases and J by 2 bases, with 12 bases between them. The CDR3 spells CASSVAPTGAYEQYF. For the CDR3, the DNA is TGTGCCAGCAGCGTAGCTCCCACTGGAGCCTACGAGCAGTACTTC. Combining the CDR3 with reference TRBV9 and TRBJ2-7 gives the whole variable domain DSGVTQTPKHLITATGQRVTLRCSPRSGDLSVYWYQQSLDQGLQFLIQYYNGEERAKGNILERFSAQQFPDLHSELNLSSLELGDSALYFCASSVAPTGAYEQYFGPGTRLTVT.

DNA for the CDR3: TGTGCCAGCAGTCGCCGGGATACCTCCAAATACGAGCAGTACTTC. Its translation is CASSRRDTSKYEQYF. The chain links TRBV28 to TRBJ2-7; TRBD2 is a possible D gene (5 bases). Germline CDR1 reads MDHEN; CDR2 reads SYDVKM. This CDR3 has 15 residues. Trimming pared 5 bases from V and 4 bases from J, leaving 18 bases between.

This clone was recorded a few times. V is TRBV7-9 and J is TRBJ2-7; TRBD2 aligns across 7 bases. The CDR3 is 16 residues long. Germline lookup yields CDR1 SEHNR and CDR2 FQNEAQ (reference sequence). With V trimmed by 4 bases and J by 0 bases, 9 bases remained unmatched. For the CDR3, the DNA is TGTGCCAGCAGCTCCTACAGCGGGGAACGCTCCTACGAGCAGTACTTC. It encodes CASSSYSGERSYEQYF.

The J gene is TRBJ1-2, the V gene TRBV18, with TRBD1 matching 10 bases. The CDR3 totals 15 residues. The germline V gene encodes CDR1 KGHSH and CDR2 LQKENI. V dropped 2 bases and J dropped 4; count of bases not matched to a gene: 4. In DNA, the CDR3 is TGTGCCAGCTCACCAGGACAGGGGGATCGCTATGGCTACACCTTC. This sequence encodes CASSPGQGDRYGYTF.